The text below deals with one TCR beta chain. Its cognate antigen is unknown. One junction end does not reproduce the germline sequence, and a read error may be involved. The data are from a study of T cells in Graves' hyperthyroidism and ophthalmopathy. Findings and limits, study-wide: Model output signaled ophthalmopathy a median 6.5 months ahead of onset.

Stable Graves' hyperthyroidism denoted no ophthalmopathy progression over 18 months. Thyroid ultrasound and orbital computed tomography, with clinical symptoms and serum thyroxine and TRAb, informed diagnoses. The PBMCs studied were ones that came from 10 ml fresh peripheral blood. Germline CDR1 and CDR2: MNHNY and SVGAGI (reference sequence). The CDR3 has 14 amino acids. RNA transcripts yielded amplified TCR beta CDR3 regions. HTBI primers were the set used in a first-round RT-PCR of the TCR CDR3. TCRdb redid the calling of the multiplex PCR reads with MiXCR, one entry per CDR3 protein. The profile shows around 100,000 distinct CDR3 sequences, over 45% of them singletons.

The material sequenced was blood. This sequence originates from a man in his forties with Graves' hyperthyroidism. The gene calls are TRBV6-6 and TRBJ1-1; D is uncertain. CDR3 nucleotides: TGTGCCAGCAGTTCGGACCAAATGAACACTGAAGCTTGCTTT. It is translated as CASSSDQMNTEACF.